This TCR beta chain was sequenced in a study of blood T cell repertoires in COVID-19. Looking at the study overall: There were acute and convalescent COVID-19 samples, and they came from the United States, Italy and Spain. PBMCs, B-cell-depleted T cells, or T cells were the source of the cDNA or gDNA that made up the material.

Germline assignment: CDR1 SNHLY and CDR2 FYNNEI. The CDR3 is 13 residues long. V was trimmed by 7 bases and J by 6 bases, leaving 13 bases between them. Source study methods: Estimation of nucleated cell counts relied on the amplification of reference gene primers. The assay was immunoSEQ multiplex PCR, and TCRdb's table has in-frame clones only and misses some. V and J calls and clone size are given by that table; D and trimming were obtained from the DNA. This sample has about 290,000 clones, with 80% to 90% found just once. The chain recombines TRBV2 with TRBJ2-1; possible D gene TRBD1, 6 bases. The specimen sequenced was peripheral blood. The TCR was taken from a man aged 40-55 years with acute or convalescent COVID-19. Here the CDR3 DNA reads TGTGCCAGCACTCTCAGACAGGCCAATGAGCAGTTCTTC. Amino acid sequence: CASTLRQANEQFF.